This TCR beta chain was recovered during a study of tumor-infiltrating lymphocytes in primary liver carcinoma. Overall study: Patients, male and female, were 30 to 69 years old.

With respect to this clonotype: A much bigger clone sits one base away, suggesting this may be a read error.

This CDR3 spans 18 amino acids. The germline CDR1 and CDR2 sequences are SGHAT and FQNNGV. V shed 5 bases and J shed 3 bases, with 22 bases lying between them. Starting from around 510 ng of total RNA, TCR beta cDNA was produced with a primer in the constant region. Slightly modified ARM-PCR with three nested multiplex PCR rounds yielded TCR beta libraries. Rounds one and two of PCR, each of around 11 cycles, were primed with TRBV1-TRBV30 forward primers and a C-beta reverse primer. TCRdb called the multiplex PCR reads again in MiXCR, with one record for every CDR3 protein. Of about 330,000 distinct CDR3 sequences listed, 65% are singletons. Alongside blood RNA obtained from unsorted whole blood, germline DNA was also extracted. Chronic HBV infection affected patients, none of whom had received treatment. Researchers reported drawing around 3.6 milliliters of peripheral blood before surgery.

This TCR was sampled from a man in his forties with primary liver carcinoma and hepatitis B virus infection. The chain uses TRBV11-2 and TRBJ1-4; D gene uncertain. The sequenced sample consisted of peripheral blood. The DNA of the CDR3 is TGTGCCAGCAGCCAAGATCAAGGTGGGATTGCAGCTAATGAAAAACTGTTTTTT. Amino acids: CASSQDQGGIAANEKLFF.